Reported below is one T cell receptor (beta chain). These data are taken from a study of blood T cell repertoires in COVID-19. Trimming removed 4 bases from V and 4 bases from J; junction bases left unmatched: 5. Germline V gene data show CDR1 as SGHNT and CDR2 as YYREEE (reference sequence). The CDR3 has 15 residues. In the original analysis: Amplifying reference gene primers gave estimates of nucleated cell counts. Using immunoSEQ multiplex PCR, the repertoire was profiled, and TCRdb retains in-frame clones only, with some absent. V and J calls and clone size are those listed in that table; D and trimming were worked out from the DNA. The table records 300,000 to 400,000 clones, 75% to 90% of them present only once. Recruits, aged roughly 18 to 90 years, lived in 24 US areas.

The sample was PBMCs or T cells enriched from blood (not recorded which). The TCR was taken from a man aged 30-40 years who had recovered from COVID-19. The genes are TRBV5-4 and TRBJ2-5; 12 bases match TRBD1. The CDR3 nucleotides are TGTGCCAGCAGCCCCGGGACAGGGGGCGGAGAGACCCAGTACTTC. Amino acids: CASSPGTGGGETQYF.